This T cell receptor (beta chain) came from a study of CD8+ T cells in alopecia areata. This CDR3 spans 15 amino acids. Germline CDR1 reads SGHTA; CDR2 reads FQGNSA. The authors extracted RNA and reverse transcribed it into cDNA as the sequencing template. The protocol was immunoSEQ multiplex PCR, while the TCRdb copy is restricted to in-frame clones and leaves out a portion. The data show about 210,000 clones, around 65% seen once. Documented treatment: oral pan-JAK inhibitor, 5-10 mg twice daily. Study-wide findings and caveats: For patients receiving tofacitinib, scalp clonality and expanded CD8+ clones among the top 100 significantly decreased.

A few counts support this clone. Its antigen is undetermined. An end of the junction does not agree with germline; a read error may underlie this. The sequence derives from a human donor with alopecia areata. The chain combines TRBV7-2 with TRBJ2-5, with 11 bases lining up with TRBD2. Sequences were derived from CD4+ T cells sorted from blood, sampled at week 4, from a patient treated with tofacitinib. DNA for the CDR3: TGTGCCAGCAGCGTAGCGGGGGGGCCGCGGGAGACCCAGTACTTC. It encodes CASSVAGGPRETQYF.